The 28 T cell receptor beta chains below were found in one sample sequenced in a study of a mutant IDH1 vaccine in newly diagnosed glioma. Sample time point: week 35, safety follow-up. A single vaccine dose contained 300 ug of mutant IDH1 20-mer peptide, and topical imiquimod was used with it. Using immunoSEQ multiplex PCR, the repertoire was profiled, and TCRdb retains in-frame clones only, with some absent. Of roughly 44,000 clones in the sample, 65% to 90% were seen once. For these TCRs, the target antigens are not known. Here the sequenced sample was PBMCs, taken from a glioma patient whose treatment included an IDH1 peptide vaccine. The receptors stem from a woman between 35 and 50 years old with glioma. Some clones in this sample may be carry-over from other donors' samples.

This rearrangement joins TRBV21-1 to TRBJ1-1. TRBV21-1 is a listed pseudogene. This CDR3 spans 14 amino acids. CDR3 coding DNA: TGTGCCAGCAGCAAAAGTACCTGGAAATACGGAGCTTTCTTT. Amino acids: CASSKSTWKYGAFF.

The rearrangement links TRBV28 to TRBJ2-1; 7 bases align to TRBD2. With 6 bases clipped from V and 8 bases from J, the junction kept 13 bases outside the gene matches. This CDR3 has 15 amino acids. The germline V gene encodes CDR1 MDHEN and CDR2 SYDVKM. The CDR3 DNA sequence: TGTGCCAGCAGCCTCCACCCGCTAGCGGAGGATGAGCAGTTCTTC. Translation: CASSLHPLAEDEQFF.

V is TRBV9 and J is TRBJ2-1; D is undetermined. CDR1 and CDR2 from the germline V gene are SGDLS and YYNGEE. With 0 bases removed from V and 3 bases from J, the gap between germline ends came to 10 bases. CDR3 length equals 15 residues. This chain's CDR3 is CASSVDGRDYNEQFF. In nucleotides, the CDR3 is TGTGCCAGCAGCGTAGACGGAAGGGACTACAATGAGCAGTTCTTC.

The chain joins TRBV9 to TRBJ2-7; D ambiguous. Germline V gives CDR1 SGDLS, CDR2 YYNGEE. CDR3 length: 16 residues. Trimming cost V 1 base and J 3 bases, with 17 bases left between them. The CDR3 here is CASSVNLAAPVYEQYF. The DNA for the CDR3 is TGTGCCAGCAGCGTAAACTTGGCCGCGCCGGTCTACGAGCAGTACTTC.

This rearrangement joins TRBV11-2 to TRBJ2-2; 8 positions agree with TRBD2. Trimming at V came to 6 bases and at J to 7 bases, leaving 16 bases not matched to a gene. This CDR3 is built from 17 residues. Germline V CDR1 and CDR2: SGHAT, FQNNGV. In nucleotides, the CDR3 is TGTGCCAGCAGAGTGCCTGGCGGGAGGTCCCCGGTCGGGGAGCTGTTTTTT. Protein sequence: CASRVPGGRSPVGELFF.

This clone occurred a few times. The gene calls are TRBV7-8 and TRBJ1-1, with D possibly matching TRBD1 (6 bases). The CDR3 extends over 14 amino acids. The germline V gene encodes CDR1 SGHVS and CDR2 FQNEAQ. The ends were cut back, 2 bases at V and 11 bases at J, with 18 bases in the middle. As DNA, the CDR3 is TGTGCCAGCAGCTTATCTCGGGGGGGCCTCTGGGCTTTCTTT. Protein sequence: CASSLSRGGLWAFF.

V and J are TRBV7-9 and TRBJ2-7; D possibly corresponds to TRBD1 (5 bases). Trimming removed 5 bases from V and 5 bases from J, with 19 bases in between. This CDR3 is 15 amino acids long. CDR1 is SEHNR, CDR2 FQNEAQ, per germline (reference sequence). The CDR3 DNA follows: TGTGCCAGCAGCCCTAGGGTGACAGACCGCCACGAGCAGTACTTC. Amino acids: CASSPRVTDRHEQYF.

This clone has just one count. CDR3 in DNA: TGTGCCAGCAGCTTATTCCCGGGAGCACCTTTTTGTGAGCAGTTCTTC. It specifies CASSLFPGAPFCEQFF. V is TRBV7-8 and J is TRBJ2-1, with a tentative D call TRBD2 (6 bases). V was pared by 2 bases and J by 9 bases, with 20 bases between. The CDR3 is 16 amino acids. Germline V CDR1 and CDR2: SGHVS, FQNEAQ.

This chain connects TRBV7-9 to TRBJ1-5; no firm D call. Germline V gene lookup returns CDR1 SEHNR and CDR2 FQNEAQ (reference sequence). V lost 5 bases, J lost 7 bases, and 12 bases lay in between. The CDR3 loop spans 13 amino acids. CDR3 nucleotide sequence: TGTGCCAGCAGCCCTAACGTGGGACAGCCCCAGCATTTT. It encodes CASSPNVGQPQHF.

The chain uses TRBV5-1 and TRBJ1-2, with 7 bases fitting TRBD1. Germline lookup yields CDR1 SGHRS and CDR2 YFSETQ. The CDR3 covers 14 residues. With 2 bases clipped from V and 3 bases from J, the junction kept 4 bases outside the gene matches. The CDR3 region has the DNA TGCGCCAGCAGCTTACAGGGGTTGGACTATGGCTACACCTTC. Translated: CASSLQGLDYGYTF.

V gene TRBV19 combines with J gene TRBJ1-4; tentative D call: TRBD1 (6 bases). The V gene lost 7 bases and the J gene lost 4 bases, with 16 bases spanning the gap. This CDR3 region has 15 residues. From germline, CDR1 is LNHDA and CDR2 SQIVND (reference sequence). The CDR3: CASKGGTNDNEKLFF. DNA for the CDR3: TGTGCCAGTAAGGGGGGGACAAACGATAATGAAAAACTGTTTTTT.

This clone appeared once. The chain combines TRBV7-2 with TRBJ2-3, with unresolved D. Germline V CDR1 and CDR2: SGHTA, FQGNSA. Trimming stripped 5 bases from V and 1 base from J, with 7 bases between. This CDR3 contains 13 residues. The CDR3 nucleotides read TGTGCCAGCAGCCCGCCGGGCACAGATACGCAGTATTTT. Its translation is CASSPPGTDTQYF.

The chain has TRBV27 and TRBJ2-7, with D possibly TRBD1 on 5 matching bases. This CDR3 contains 15 residues. Trimming stripped 3 bases from V and 0 bases from J, with 12 bases between. Looked up from germline, CDR1 is MNHEY and CDR2 is SMNVEV (reference sequence). Here the CDR3 reads CASSFRKGPSYEQYF. Written as DNA, the CDR3 is TGTGCCAGCAGTTTTAGGAAGGGGCCCTCCTACGAGCAGTACTTC.

The rearrangement joins TRBV4-1 to TRBJ1-3, with 8 bases fitting TRBD1. V lost 0 bases, J lost 2 bases, and 9 bases stayed unmatched. The CDR3 consists of 18 residues. Germline loops: CDR1 MGHRA, CDR2 YSYEKL. As DNA, the CDR3 is TGCGCCAGCAGCCAAGAAGGTGTCGGACAGGGAACTGGAAACACCATATATTTT. Translated, it gives CASSQEGVGQGTGNTIYF.

In this sample, this clone turned up once. Within the sample, other DNA sequences also encode this same CDR3. This chain joins TRBV7-6 and TRBJ1-1; D perhaps matches TRBD1 (6 bases). Germline V gives CDR1 SGHVS, CDR2 FNYEAQ. Between the trimmed V and J ends, which lost 6 bases and 2 bases, there was a span of 13 bases. There are 14 residues in the CDR3. DNA of the CDR3: TGTGCCAGCAGTCTGACAGGAGTAAACACTGAAGCTTTCTTT. It yields the protein CASSLTGVNTEAFF. Complete variable domain (other parts from reference TRBV7-6 and TRBJ1-1): GAGVSQSPRYKVTKRGQDVALRCDPISGHVSLYWYRQALGQGPEFLTYFNYEAQQDKSGLPNDRFSAERPEGSISTLTIQRTEQRDSAMYRCASSLTGVNTEAFFGQGTRLTVV.

V usage is TRBV11-3 and J usage is TRBJ2-1; D possibly matches TRBD1 or TRBD2 (5 bases each). Trimming shortened V by 2 bases and J by 8 bases, and 22 bases separated the two germline ends. Germline CDR1 and CDR2: SGHNT and YENEEA. This CDR3 is built from 17 residues. The CDR3 spells CASSLNPDVDPGHEQFF. Written as DNA, the CDR3 is TGTGCCAGCAGCTTAAACCCAGATGTGGACCCGGGGCATGAGCAGTTCTTC.

This chain joins TRBV2 and TRBJ2-1; weak D call: TRBD1 (6 bases). Germline CDR1 and CDR2: SNHLY and FYNNEI. This CDR3 comprises 15 residues. V was trimmed by 7 bases and J by 1 base, leaving 14 bases between them. The chain's CDR3 is CASMGAEMSYNEQFF. As DNA, the CDR3 is TGTGCCAGCATGGGGGCAGAAATGTCCTACAATGAGCAGTTCTTC.

This clone was recorded once. V gene TRBV7-2 combines with J gene TRBJ2-5, with a weak D call TRBD1 (5 bases). The CDR3 runs 13 residues. Germline V gene data show CDR1 as SGHTA and CDR2 as FQGNSA. Deletions cut 1 base from V and 4 bases from J, with 7 bases between. The CDR3 reads CASSLGGLETQYF. The CDR3 nucleotides are TGTGCCAGCAGCTTAGGGGGCCTAGAGACCCAGTACTTC.

The chain is built from TRBV28 and TRBJ1-4, with 8 nucleotides matching TRBD1. CDR1 and CDR2 from the germline V gene are MDHEN and SYDVKM. This CDR3 is built from 15 residues. V shed 2 bases, J shed 10 bases, and the junction held 9 bases outside the gene matches. The CDR3 DNA follows: TGTGCCAGCAGTTTAATGCAGGGGGCGTCGCTAAAACTGTTTTTT. Protein sequence: CASSLMQGASLKLFF. Complete variable domain (other parts from reference TRBV28 and TRBJ1-4): DVKVTQSSRYLVKRTGEKVFLECVQDMDHENMFWYRQDPGLGLRLIYFSYDVKMKEKGDIPEGYSVSREKKERFSLILESASTNQTSMYLCASSLMQGASLKLFFGSGTQLSVL.

This clone has only one observation. The CDR3 reads CSVLDRGQRGDYEKLFF. CDR3 in DNA: TGCAGCGTTCTGGACAGGGGGCAAAGGGGCGATTATGAAAAACTGTTTTTT. This chain links TRBV29-1 with TRBJ1-4; 11 nucleotides line up with TRBD1. The V gene's germline CDR1 is SQVTM and CDR2 ANQGSEA. The CDR3 has 17 residues. Trimming removed 5 bases from V and 6 bases from J; junction bases left unmatched: 14.

This clone was detected only once. CDR3 sequence: CATWPSPGQGGYEQYF. The CDR3 nucleotides are TGTGCCACCTGGCCCAGTCCGGGACAGGGAGGGTACGAGCAGTACTTC. The rearrangement uses TRBV28 and TRBJ2-7, with 9 bases aligning to TRBD1. V lost 10 bases, J lost 4 bases, and 17 bases stayed unmatched. Germline assignment: CDR1 MDHEN and CDR2 SYDVKM. There are 16 residues in the CDR3.

This clone came up a few times. V is TRBV10-3 and J is TRBJ2-1, with 10 positions matching TRBD2. V was clipped by 4 bases and J by 9 bases; unmatched bases: 12. CDR3 length: 16 residues. The V gene's germline CDR1 is ENHRY and CDR2 SYGVKD. The CDR3 sequence is CAISAASGGAGREQFF. CDR3 coding DNA: TGTGCCATCAGTGCTGCGAGCGGGGGGGCAGGGCGTGAGCAGTTCTTC.

This clone came up a few times. The chain recombines TRBV27 with TRBJ1-5; tentative D call: TRBD1 (6 bases). The V gene lost 6 bases and the J gene lost 1 base, with 13 bases spanning the gap. The CDR3 is made up of 15 amino acids. Germline V gene lookup returns CDR1 MNHEY and CDR2 SMNVEV (reference sequence). CDR3 protein: CASRSLGGSNQPQHF. DNA for the CDR3: TGTGCCAGCAGATCCTTAGGGGGGAGCAATCAGCCCCAGCATTTT.

V usage is TRBV14 and J usage is TRBJ2-5; no clear D. In germline, CDR1 is SGHDN, CDR2 FVKESK. V lost 5 bases, J lost 0 bases, and 10 bases lay in between. The CDR3 length is 14 residues. The chain's CDR3 is CASSLTRYQETQYF. CDR3 nucleotides: TGTGCCAGCAGCTTAACGCGTTACCAAGAGACCCAGTACTTC.

In its sample, this clone was seen a few times. V usage is TRBV10-3 and J usage is TRBJ2-1; no clear D. Germline loops: CDR1 ENHRY, CDR2 SYGVKD. V gave up 6 bases and J gave up 7 bases, with 13 bases separating them. The CDR3 contains 13 residues. The CDR3 region has the DNA TGTGCCATCAGCGAACACATGAGGAATGAGCAGTTCTTC. Amino acids: CAISEHMRNEQFF.

The rearrangement joins TRBV6-6 to TRBJ2-3, with TRBD2 matching 9 bases. Trimming took 2 bases from V and 4 from J; bases not matched to a gene: 7. CDR1 is MNHNY and CDR2 is SVGAGI in the germline V gene (reference sequence). The CDR3 length is 16 residues. The CDR3 nucleotides read TGTGCCAGCAGTTACGGGGTAGCGGGAGTGTCAGATACGCAGTATTTT. Translated, it gives CASSYGVAGVSDTQYF.

CDR3 sequence (DNA): TGTGCCATCCGAGCGGGAACTGGGGCCAACGTCCTGACTTTC. Protein: CAIRAGTGANVLTF. The chain has TRBV27 and TRBJ2-6; 7 positions agree with TRBD2. With 10 bases clipped from V and 2 bases from J, the junction kept 5 bases outside the gene matches. This CDR3 region has 14 residues. In germline, CDR1 is MNHEY, CDR2 SMNVEV (reference sequence). Full variable domain (outside the CDR3, taken from reference TRBV27 and TRBJ2-6): EAQVTQNPRYLITVTGKKLTVTCSQNMNHEYMSWYRQDPGLGLRQIYYSMNVEVTDKGDVPEGYKVSRKEKRNFPLILESPSPNQTSLYFCAIRAGTGANVLTFGAGSRLTVL.

V gene TRBV6-6 combines with J gene TRBJ1-6, with 10 nucleotides matching TRBD1. V was clipped by 4 bases and J by 11 bases; unmatched bases: 2. The CDR3 contains 13 residues. Germline-derived CDR1 and CDR2 are MNHNY and SVGAGI (reference sequence). Here the CDR3 DNA reads TGTGCCAGCAGTTCCGGACAGGGGGCACCCCTCCACTTT. The encoded protein is CASSSGQGAPLHF.